This TCR beta chain was observed in a study of blood T cells in healthy people across ages. A second PCR of roughly 7 to 11 cycles used a sample-barcoded 5' primer and a J-beta primer mix. TCRdb re-derived calls from the 5' RACE reads in MiXCR, one entry per CDR3 protein. Altogether about 1,000,000 distinct CDR3 sequences are present, around 45% being singletons, with the ten largest covering 18%. This clonotype was found a few times. The CDR3 consists of 12 residues. Trimming removed 1 base at V and 6 bases at J, with 7 bases between. Germline V gene lookup returns CDR1 DFQATT and CDR2 SNEGSKA (reference sequence).

The source of this sequence is a woman aged 60-75 years in good health. The sample consisted of blood. The chain couples TRBV20-1 to TRBJ2-1; D remains unclear. CDR3 DNA sequence: TGCAGTGCTAGAGGACGCCTCAATGAGCAGTTCTTC. It is translated as CSARGRLNEQFF.